The T cell receptor beta chain under discussion was sequenced for a study of T cells in Graves' hyperthyroidism and ophthalmopathy (dated by TCRdb to between 2018 and 2021). With regard to the full study: Peripheral blood was sampled at the time of initial diagnosis, prior to any treatment. TCR V-J signatures able to tell the groups apart were searched for in a discovery cohort of 100 patients, of whom fewer than 45 had Graves' ophthalmopathy and around 56 had stable Graves' hyperthyroidism. Prospective prediction of ophthalmopathy was tested in an independent validation cohort of 18 to 20 hyperthyroidism patients and some 17 patients who later progressed to ophthalmopathy. For training and testing, the roughly 97 patients in the discovery cohort were randomly divided in a 7:3 ratio. The study also compared thyroid tissue and blood T-cell repertoires from a handful of Graves' hyperthyroidism patients. Following sampling, methimazole starting at 30 mg daily was given to hyperthyroidism patients, and high-dose intravenous methylprednisolone was given to ophthalmopathy patients. According to the paper, TCR Vbeta CDR3 sequencing was carried out on some 140 peripheral blood samples, which came from 40 to 45 ophthalmopathy, around 75 hyperthyroidism and roughly 17 progressor patients. On the study overall, not on this receptor specifically: In cross-validation, a model built on a 13 V-J signature told ophthalmopathy apart from stable hyperthyroidism with 85% to 90% sensitivity and approximately 81% specificity, and in testing the same model reached 80%/75%. In validation, progression to ophthalmopathy was predicted by the model with 70% to 71% sensitivity and about 72% specificity, a median of 6.5 months before onset. Sample size was not statistically predetermined, and investigators were not blinded to group allocation. Most expanded thyroid clonotypes (frequency above 0.001) were also detected in blood, a finding suggesting that blood repertoires may reflect thyroid immune responses.

Ophthalmopathy patients had moderately to severely active disease, with a Clinical Activity Score of 3 or more, a NOSPECS grade of 4 or more, and a disease duration of less than 3 months. The study excluded patients with uncontrolled infections, other autoimmune diseases, pregnancy or lactation. Diagnoses relied on clinical symptoms, serum thyroxine and TRAb, thyroid ultrasound and orbital computed tomography. PBMCs were isolated from approximately 10 ml of fresh peripheral blood by Ficoll-Paque density gradient centrifugation. Total RNA was extracted using Trizol reagent, and RNA quality was assessed on an Agilent 2100 Bioanalyzer. This clonotype was seen ten or more times. The antigen it recognizes is unknown. No per-base quality is available; no much larger clone lies one base away. The CDR3 runs 16 amino acids, cysteine and phenylalanine included. Only the CDR3 DNA is retained, 48 bases long and in frame from the first base. From V the trimming removes 4 bases and from J it removes 9 bases, while the gene matches leave 11 bases of the junction unaccounted for.

TCR beta CDR3 regions were amplified from RNA transcripts. The TCR CDR3 was subjected to a first round of RT-PCR using the HTBI primer set and the Qiagen OneStep RT-PCR kit. Libraries were constructed in a second round of multiplex PCR, after which size selection and purification were carried out. The libraries were sequenced on an Illumina HiSeq2000 using paired-end 100 bp reads. The authors' pipeline ran thus. Raw data were processed with SOAPnuke, discarding reads with adapters, uncalled bases, mean Phred below 15, or no exact constant-primer or identifier match. COPE v1.2.5 was used to merge the high-quality paired reads, and each unique nucleotide sequence was defined as a clonotype. MiTCR v1.1 was used to align clonotypes to the IMGT TRBV, TRBD and TRBJ reference segments. The analysis included only V-J combinations with a frequency above 0.0001, which together covered around 99% of the repertoires. A TCS score was defined as the ratio of F50 (clonal expansion) to E x V (chaos), with BLOSUM62-based TCRdist applied between CDR3 peptides within each V-J. Welch's t-statistics and random forest reduced roughly 500 V-J features to 10 to 15, which were used in a naive Bayes classifier (R e1071). The raw public reads went through TCRdb reprocessing: fastp at Q25, MiXCR clone calling, in-frame beta chains kept. When rows share a CDR3 protein, they turn into one entry using the most common DNA and genes. The authors' filters were not applied to this entry. This sample gives more than 350,000 distinct CDR3 sequences in total; more than 12% of them show up just once. 15% to 20% of the sample is held by the ten biggest clonotypes.

Material: blood. The receptor was isolated from a woman aged 25 to 39 with Graves' ophthalmopathy. The sequence links TRBV12-3 or TRBV12-4 to TRBJ2-1; 11 nucleotides in the junction match TRBD2. The CDR3 is CASSSGLAGGWVEQFF. The DNA is as follows: TGTGCCAGCAGTTCCGGGCTAGCGGGGGGTTGGGTTGAGCAGTTCTTC.